This entry lists 9 T cell receptor beta chains sequenced from one sample in a study of T cell repertoires in cytomegalovirus infection. TCRdb independently ran MiXCR on the reads; one entry per CDR3 protein. The data contain about 310,000 distinct CDR3 sequences, around 9.6% of them singletons. Specimen: PBMCs. The receptors derive from a human donor in good health (CMV status not recorded). Some clones in this sample may be carry-over from other donors' samples.

This clonotype was observed at least ten times. The J gene is TRBJ1-1, the V gene TRBV7-9, with 7 positions matching TRBD1. In germline, CDR1 is SEHNR, CDR2 FQNEAQ (reference sequence). This CDR3 has 13 amino acids. Losses at the gene ends were 4 bases for V and 6 bases for J; bases not matched to a gene: 5. The CDR3 DNA reads as TGTGCCAGCAGCTCTACAGGGGCCCCTGAAGCTTTCTTT. It specifies CASSSTGAPEAFF.

This chain joins TRBV20-1 and TRBJ2-1; maybe TRBD1 (6 bases). The CDR3 extends over 15 amino acids. The V and J ends lost 3 bases and 0 bases respectively, with 12 bases between them. Looked up from germline, CDR1 is DFQATT and CDR2 is SNEGSKA (reference sequence). The DNA of the CDR3 is TGCAGTGCTAGCGCAGCAGGGGTCTCCTACAATGAGCAGTTCTTC. It is translated as CSASAAGVSYNEQFF.

This clonotype has at least ten counts. The V gene is TRBV10-3, the J gene TRBJ1-2, with D hard to call. The V gene's germline CDR1 is ENHRY and CDR2 SYGVKD. V was shortened by 5 bases and J by 6 bases, with 7 bases between the two germline ends. The CDR3 is 11 amino acids. The CDR3 reads CAISHGDGYTF. The CDR3 DNA reads TGTGCCATCAGTCACGGGGATGGCTACACCTTC.

This clonotype was counted many times. The rearrangement joins TRBV12-3 or TRBV12-4 to TRBJ2-1; 12 bases align to TRBD2. This CDR3 region has 17 residues. The junction had 10 bases not matched to a gene; V was cut back by 3 bases and J by 7 bases. CDR3: CASSFTLAGGQRNEQFF. The CDR3 DNA sequence: TGTGCCAGCAGTTTTACCCTAGCGGGGGGGCAGAGGAATGAGCAGTTCTTC.

This clonotype was counted ten times or more. V and J are TRBV12-3 or TRBV12-4 and TRBJ1-6, with D possibly being TRBD1 (5 bases). This CDR3 region has 16 residues. The V and J ends lost 6 bases and 0 bases respectively, with 12 bases between them. This CDR3 reads CASRKQGSSYNSPLHF. The CDR3 DNA reads TGTGCCAGCAGAAAGCAGGGAAGCTCCTATAATTCACCCCTCCACTTT.

This clonotype has just a few counts. The chain joins TRBV7-9 to TRBJ2-1; TRBD1 or TRBD2 may be the D gene (7 bases each). Germline-derived CDR1 and CDR2 are SEHNR and FQNEAQ (reference sequence). The V end was cut by 5 bases, the J end by 4 bases, with 15 bases between. The CDR3 loop spans 15 amino acids. The CDR3 DNA reads TGTGCCAGCAGCCGAAACAGGGGAGGGTACAATGAGCAGTTCTTC. Encoded protein: CASSRNRGGYNEQFF.

There are a few counts of this clonotype. V usage is TRBV9 and J usage is TRBJ2-1, with D possibly TRBD2 on 5 matching bases. CDR3 length equals 16 residues. V lost 0 bases, J lost 8 bases, and 18 bases lay in between. Germline V gene data show CDR1 as SGDLS and CDR2 as YYNGEE. The CDR3 DNA reads TGTGCCAGCAGCGTAGGTGTGGGTATAGCGATAGATGAGCAGTTCTTC. The encoded protein is CASSVGVGIAIDEQFF.

This clonotype was seen many times. The chain couples TRBV7-2 to TRBJ2-7; D ambiguous. V lost 0 bases, J lost 2 bases, and 8 bases lay in between. Germline V gene data show CDR1 as SGHTA and CDR2 as FQGNSA. CDR3 length: 14 residues. In nucleotides, the CDR3 is TGTGCCAGCAGCTTAGCGGGCCAACCCTACGAGCAGTACGTC. It specifies CASSLAGQPYEQYV.

There are a few counts of this clonotype. CDR3 protein: CASSPDRATYEQYV. The DNA of the CDR3 is TGTGCCAGCAGCCCGGACAGGGCAACCTACGAGCAGTACGTC. The V call is TRBV12-3 or TRBV12-4, the J call TRBJ2-7; 8 bases are a match to TRBD1. This CDR3 spans 14 amino acids. V shed 6 bases and J 2 bases; nucleotides not matched to a gene: 6.